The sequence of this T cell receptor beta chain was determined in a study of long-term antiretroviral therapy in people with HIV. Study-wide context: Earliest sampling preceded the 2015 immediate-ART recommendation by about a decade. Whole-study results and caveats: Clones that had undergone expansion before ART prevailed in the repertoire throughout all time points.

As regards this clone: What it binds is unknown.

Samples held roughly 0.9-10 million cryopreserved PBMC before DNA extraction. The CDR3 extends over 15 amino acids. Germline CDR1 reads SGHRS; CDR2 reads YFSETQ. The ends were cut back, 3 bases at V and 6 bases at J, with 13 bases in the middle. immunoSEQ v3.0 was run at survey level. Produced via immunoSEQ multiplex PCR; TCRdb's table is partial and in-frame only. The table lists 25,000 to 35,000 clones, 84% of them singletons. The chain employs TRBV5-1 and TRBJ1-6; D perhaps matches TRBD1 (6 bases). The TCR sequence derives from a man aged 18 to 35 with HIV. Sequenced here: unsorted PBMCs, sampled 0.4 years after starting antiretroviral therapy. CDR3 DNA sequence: TGCGCCAGCAGCTATACGACAGGCAGTAATTCACCCCTCCACTTT. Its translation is CASSYTTGSNSPLHF.